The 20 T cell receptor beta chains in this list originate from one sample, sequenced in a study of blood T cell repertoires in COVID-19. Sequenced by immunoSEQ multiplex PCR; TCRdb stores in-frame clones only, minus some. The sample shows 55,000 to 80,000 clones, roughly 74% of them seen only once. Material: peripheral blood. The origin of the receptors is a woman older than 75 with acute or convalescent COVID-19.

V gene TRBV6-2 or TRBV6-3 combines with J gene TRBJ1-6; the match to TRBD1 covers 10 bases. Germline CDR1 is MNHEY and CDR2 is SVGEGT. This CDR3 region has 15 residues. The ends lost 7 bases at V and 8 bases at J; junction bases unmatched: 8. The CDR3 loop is CASNPMDRGDSPLHF. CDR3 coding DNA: TGTGCCAGCAACCCTATGGACAGGGGGGATTCACCCCTCCACTTT.

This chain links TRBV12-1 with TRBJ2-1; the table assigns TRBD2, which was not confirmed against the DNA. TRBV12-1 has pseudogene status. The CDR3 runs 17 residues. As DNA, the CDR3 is TGTGCCAGCAGCTTCCCTCCCCCGCCCCGACTAGCGGATGAGCAGTTCTTC. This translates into CASSFPPPPRLADEQFF.

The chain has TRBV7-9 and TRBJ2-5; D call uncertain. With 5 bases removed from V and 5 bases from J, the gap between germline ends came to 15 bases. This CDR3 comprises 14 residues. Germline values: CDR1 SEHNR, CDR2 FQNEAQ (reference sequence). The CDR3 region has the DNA TGTGCCAGCAGCCCCTCCGGGTCCGGGGAGACCCAGTACTTC. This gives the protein CASSPSGSGETQYF.

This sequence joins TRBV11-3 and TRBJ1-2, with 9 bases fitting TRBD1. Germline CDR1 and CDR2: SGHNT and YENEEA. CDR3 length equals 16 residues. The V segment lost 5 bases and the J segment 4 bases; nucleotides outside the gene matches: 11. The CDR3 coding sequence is TGTGCCAGCAGCGAAGGGGCACAGGGGGCTCGCTATGGCTACACCTTC. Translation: CASSEGAQGARYGYTF.

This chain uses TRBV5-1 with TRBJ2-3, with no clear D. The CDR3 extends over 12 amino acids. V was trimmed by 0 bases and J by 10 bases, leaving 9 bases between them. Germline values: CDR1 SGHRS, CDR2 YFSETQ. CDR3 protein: CASSLGEYPQYF. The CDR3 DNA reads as TGCGCCAGCAGCTTGGGAGAGTATCCGCAGTATTTT. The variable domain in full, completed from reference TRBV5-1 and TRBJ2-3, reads KAGVTQTPRYLIKTRGQQVTLSCSPISGHRSVSWYQQTPGQGLQFLFEYFSETQRNKGNFPGRFSGRQFSNSRSEMNVSTLELGDSALYLCASSLGEYPQYFGPGTRLTVL.

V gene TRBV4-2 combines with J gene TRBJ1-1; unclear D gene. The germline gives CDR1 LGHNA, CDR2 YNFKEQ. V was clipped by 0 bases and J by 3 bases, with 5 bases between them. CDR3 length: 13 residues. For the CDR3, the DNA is TGTGCCAGCAGCCAAGATACGGACACTGAAGCTTTCTTT. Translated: CASSQDTDTEAFF.

The CDR3 bases are TGTGCCAGCAGCTTAGATAGACCGGGACTAGCGGGAGGCACCGGGGAGCTGTTTTTT. Amino acid sequence: CASSLDRPGLAGGTGELFF. This chain uses TRBV7-2 with TRBJ2-2, with 15 positions matching TRBD2. The CDR3 consists of 19 residues. Trimming cost V 1 base and J 4 bases; bases outside gene matches: 7. CDR1 is SGHTA, CDR2 FQGNSA, per germline.

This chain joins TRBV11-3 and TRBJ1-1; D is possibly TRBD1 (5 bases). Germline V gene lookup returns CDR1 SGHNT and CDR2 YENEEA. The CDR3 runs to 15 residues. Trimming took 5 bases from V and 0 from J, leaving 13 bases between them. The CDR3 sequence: CASSPTRQMNTEAFF. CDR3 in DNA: TGTGCCAGCAGCCCGACCCGACAGATGAACACTGAAGCTTTCTTT.

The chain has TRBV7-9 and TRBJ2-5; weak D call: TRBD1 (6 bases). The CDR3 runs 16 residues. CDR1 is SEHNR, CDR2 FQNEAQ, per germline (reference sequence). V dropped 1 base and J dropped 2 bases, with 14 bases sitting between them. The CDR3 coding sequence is TGTGCCAGCAGCTTAGGTCAAAACAGGGAGCAAGAGACCCAGTACTTC. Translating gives CASSLGQNREQETQYF.

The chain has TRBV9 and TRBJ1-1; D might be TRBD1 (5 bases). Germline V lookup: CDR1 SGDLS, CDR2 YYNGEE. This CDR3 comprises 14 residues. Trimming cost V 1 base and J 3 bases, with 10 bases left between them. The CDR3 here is CASSVSTEDTEAFF. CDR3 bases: TGTGCCAGCAGCGTATCGACAGAGGACACTGAAGCTTTCTTT.

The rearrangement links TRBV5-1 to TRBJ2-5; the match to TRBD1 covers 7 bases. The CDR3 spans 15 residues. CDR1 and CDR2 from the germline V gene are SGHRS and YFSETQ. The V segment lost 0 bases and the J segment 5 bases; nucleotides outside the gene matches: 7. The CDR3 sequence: CASSLGRGGLETQYF. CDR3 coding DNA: TGCGCCAGCAGCTTGGGACGAGGGGGCCTGGAGACCCAGTACTTC.

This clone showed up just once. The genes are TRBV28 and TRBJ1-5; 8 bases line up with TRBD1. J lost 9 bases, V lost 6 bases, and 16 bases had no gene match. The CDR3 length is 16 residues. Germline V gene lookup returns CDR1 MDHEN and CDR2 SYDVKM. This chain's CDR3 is CASSQGGRQGILPQHF. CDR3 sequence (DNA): TGTGCCAGCAGCCAAGGTGGTAGACAGGGGATTTTGCCCCAGCATTTT.

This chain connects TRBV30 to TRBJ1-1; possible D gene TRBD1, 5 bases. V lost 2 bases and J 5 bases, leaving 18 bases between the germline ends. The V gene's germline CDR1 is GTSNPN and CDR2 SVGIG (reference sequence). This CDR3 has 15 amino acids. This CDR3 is CAWSPHRSGGTEAFF. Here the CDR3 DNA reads TGTGCCTGGAGTCCACACCGGTCGGGGGGAACTGAAGCTTTCTTT.

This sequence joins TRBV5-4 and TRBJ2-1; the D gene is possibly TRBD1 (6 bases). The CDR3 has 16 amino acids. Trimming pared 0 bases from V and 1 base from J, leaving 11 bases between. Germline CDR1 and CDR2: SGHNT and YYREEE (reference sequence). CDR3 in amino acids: CASSLAGAGSYNEQFF. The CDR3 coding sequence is TGTGCCAGCAGCTTGGCAGGGGCAGGGTCCTACAATGAGCAGTTCTTC.

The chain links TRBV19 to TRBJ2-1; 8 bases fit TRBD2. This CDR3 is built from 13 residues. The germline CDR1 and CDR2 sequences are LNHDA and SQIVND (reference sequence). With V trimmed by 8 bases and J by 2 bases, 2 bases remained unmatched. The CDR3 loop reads CASSAGAYNEQFF. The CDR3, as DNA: TGTGCCAGTTCAGCGGGAGCCTACAATGAGCAGTTCTTC. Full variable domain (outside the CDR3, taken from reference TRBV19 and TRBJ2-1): DGGITQSPKYLFRKEGQNVTLSCEQNLNHDAMYWYRQDPGQGLRLIYYSQIVNDFQKGDIAEGYSVSREKKESFPLTVTSAQKNPTAFYLCASSAGAYNEQFFGPGTRLTVL.

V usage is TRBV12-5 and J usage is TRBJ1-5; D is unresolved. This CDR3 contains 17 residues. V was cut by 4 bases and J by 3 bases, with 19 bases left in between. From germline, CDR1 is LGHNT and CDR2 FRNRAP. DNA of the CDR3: TGTGCTAGTGGTTCTACACAAGGAACAGCAATCAATCAGCCCCAGCATTTT. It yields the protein CASGSTQGTAINQPQHF.

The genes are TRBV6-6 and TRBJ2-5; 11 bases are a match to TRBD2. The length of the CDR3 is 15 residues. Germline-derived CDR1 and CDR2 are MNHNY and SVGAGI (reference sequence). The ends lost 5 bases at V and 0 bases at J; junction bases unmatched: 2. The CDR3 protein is CASSTSGRYQETQYF. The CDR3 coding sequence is TGTGCCAGCAGTACTAGCGGGAGATACCAAGAGACCCAGTACTTC.

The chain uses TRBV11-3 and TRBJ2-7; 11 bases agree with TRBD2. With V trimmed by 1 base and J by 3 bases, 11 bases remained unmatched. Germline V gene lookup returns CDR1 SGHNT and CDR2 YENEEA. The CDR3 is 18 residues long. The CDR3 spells CASSLGTGLAVGIYEQYF. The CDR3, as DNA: TGTGCCAGCAGCTTAGGAACGGGACTAGCGGTAGGGATCTACGAGCAGTACTTC.

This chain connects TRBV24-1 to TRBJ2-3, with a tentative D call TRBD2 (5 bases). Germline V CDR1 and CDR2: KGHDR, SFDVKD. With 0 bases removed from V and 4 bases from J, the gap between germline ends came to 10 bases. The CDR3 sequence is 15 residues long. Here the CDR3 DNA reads TGTGCCACCAGTGATTTGACGAGGGCATCAGATACGCAGTATTTT. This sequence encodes CATSDLTRASDTQYF.

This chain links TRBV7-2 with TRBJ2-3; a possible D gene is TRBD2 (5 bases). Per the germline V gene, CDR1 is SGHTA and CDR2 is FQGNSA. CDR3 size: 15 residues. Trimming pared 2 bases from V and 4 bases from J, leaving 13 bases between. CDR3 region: CASSLRRAFPDTQYF. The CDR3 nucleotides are TGTGCCAGCAGCTTACGGCGGGCGTTCCCAGATACGCAGTATTTT.